This TCR beta chain was documented in a study of shared clonotypes between healthy human individuals. Deep-level running was used for the assay. Profiled with immunoSEQ multiplex PCR; TCRdb holds only in-frame clones, not every one. The sample includes some 650,000 clones, roughly 97% of them seen just once. Remarks on this clone: No antigen is known for it.

With 6 bases removed from V and 3 bases from J, the gap between germline ends came to 11 bases. From germline, CDR1 is MNHNS and CDR2 SASEGT. This CDR3 comprises 13 residues. Regarding the study as a whole: The authors sampled blood alone, and tissue repertoires likely differ. Shared across a handful of donors were roughly 5% of the naive CD4 clonotypes. Clonotypes not shared had lower generation probabilities than those common to all four donors.

The source is a woman aged 30 to 39 in good health. Material for sequencing was naive CD4+ T cells sorted from blood. The subset denotes: CD45RA+ positively selected. This chain connects TRBV6-1 to TRBJ1-1; D call uncertain. CDR3 nucleotide sequence: TGTGCCAGCAGATTACAGCTAGACACTGAAGCTTTCTTT. Translated: CASRLQLDTEAFF.